The 3 T cell receptor beta chains in this list originate from one sample, sequenced in a study of blood T cell repertoires in COVID-19. The method was immunoSEQ multiplex PCR; TCRdb's version includes in-frame clones alone and lacks a portion of them. The profile shows about 250,000 clones, about four fifths of them singletons. The sequenced sample consisted of peripheral blood. These receptors originate from a man of 80 years or more with acute or convalescent COVID-19.

The rearrangement uses TRBV6-1 and TRBJ2-1; maybe TRBD2 (5 bases). From germline, CDR1 is MNHNS and CDR2 SASEGT. The CDR3 covers 14 residues. Trimming left V 6 bases short and J 7 bases short, with 16 bases between. The CDR3 DNA follows: TGTGCCAGCAGCCCACGAGGGCCGGGGAATGAGCAGTTCTTC. Protein sequence: CASSPRGPGNEQFF.

This chain connects TRBV12-5 to TRBJ2-7; D may be TRBD1 (7 bases). Per the germline V gene, CDR1 is LGHNT and CDR2 is FRNRAP. CDR3 length: 14 residues. V was pared by 6 bases and J by 4 bases, with 16 bases between. The CDR3 is CASGEQGGLYEQYF. The CDR3 DNA follows: TGTGCTAGTGGGGAGCAGGGGGGTTTATACGAGCAGTACTTC.

V gene TRBV30 combines with J gene TRBJ1-1; D gene uncertain. The germline gives CDR1 GTSNPN, CDR2 SVGIG (reference sequence). This CDR3 spans 16 amino acids. The V end lost 0 bases, the J end lost 6 bases, and 20 bases lay between the germline ends. The CDR3 protein is CAWSVLGRRGKPEAFF. The CDR3 DNA is TGTGCCTGGAGTGTACTAGGGCGTCGAGGGAAACCTGAAGCTTTCTTT.